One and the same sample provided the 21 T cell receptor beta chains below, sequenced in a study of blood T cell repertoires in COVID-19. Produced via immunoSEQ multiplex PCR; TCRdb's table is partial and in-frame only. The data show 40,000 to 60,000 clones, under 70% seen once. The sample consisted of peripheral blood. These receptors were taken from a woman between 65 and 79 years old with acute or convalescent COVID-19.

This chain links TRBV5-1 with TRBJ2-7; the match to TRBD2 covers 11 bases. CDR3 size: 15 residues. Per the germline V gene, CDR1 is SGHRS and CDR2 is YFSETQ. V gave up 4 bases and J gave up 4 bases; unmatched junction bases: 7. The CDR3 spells CASSAQTSGEYEQYF. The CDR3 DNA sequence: TGCGCCAGCAGCGCCCAGACTAGCGGGGAATACGAGCAGTACTTC. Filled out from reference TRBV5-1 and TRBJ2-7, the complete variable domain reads KAGVTQTPRYLIKTRGQQVTLSCSPISGHRSVSWYQQTPGQGLQFLFEYFSETQRNKGNFPGRFSGRQFSNSRSEMNVSTLELGDSALYLCASSAQTSGEYEQYFGPGTRLTVT.

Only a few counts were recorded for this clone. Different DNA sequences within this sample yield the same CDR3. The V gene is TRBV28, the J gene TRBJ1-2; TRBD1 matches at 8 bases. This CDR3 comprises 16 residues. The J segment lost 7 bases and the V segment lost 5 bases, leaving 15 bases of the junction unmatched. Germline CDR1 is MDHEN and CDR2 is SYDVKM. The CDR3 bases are TGTGCCAGCAGTAAAGTTACAGGGGGGGGGACCGTTGGCTACACCTTC. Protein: CASSKVTGGGTVGYTF.

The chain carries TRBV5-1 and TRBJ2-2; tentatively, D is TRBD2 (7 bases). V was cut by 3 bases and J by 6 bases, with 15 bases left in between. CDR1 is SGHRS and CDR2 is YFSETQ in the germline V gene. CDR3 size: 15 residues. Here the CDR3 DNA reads TGCGCCAGCAGCTCGGGGGGCTTCACCCCCGGGGAGCTGTTTTTT. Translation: CASSSGGFTPGELFF.

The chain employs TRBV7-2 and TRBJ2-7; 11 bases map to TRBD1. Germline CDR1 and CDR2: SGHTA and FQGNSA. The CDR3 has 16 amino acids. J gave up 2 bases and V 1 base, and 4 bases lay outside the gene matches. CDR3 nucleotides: TGTGCCAGCAGCTTAGGTGGGGGACAGGGGGCCTACGAGCAGTACTTC. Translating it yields CASSLGGGQGAYEQYF. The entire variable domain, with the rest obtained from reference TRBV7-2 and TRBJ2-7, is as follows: GAGVSQSPSNKVTEKGKDVELRCDPISGHTALYWYRQSLGQGLEFLIYFQGNSAPDKSGLPSDRFSAERTGGSVSTLTIQRTQQEDSAVYLCASSLGGGQGAYEQYFGPGTRLTVT.

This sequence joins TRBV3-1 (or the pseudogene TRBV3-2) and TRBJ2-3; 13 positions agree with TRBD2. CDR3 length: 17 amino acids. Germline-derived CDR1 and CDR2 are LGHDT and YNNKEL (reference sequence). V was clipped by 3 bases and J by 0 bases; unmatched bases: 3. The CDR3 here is CASSHQLAGGSTDTQYF. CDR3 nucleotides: TGTGCCAGCAGCCATCAACTAGCGGGAGGGAGCACAGATACGCAGTATTTT.

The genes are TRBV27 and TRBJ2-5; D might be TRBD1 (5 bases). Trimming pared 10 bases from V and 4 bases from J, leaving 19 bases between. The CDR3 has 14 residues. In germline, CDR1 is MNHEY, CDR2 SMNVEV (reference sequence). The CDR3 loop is CATADSLRTETQYF. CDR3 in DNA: TGTGCCACCGCCGACAGCCTTAGGACAGAGACCCAGTACTTC.

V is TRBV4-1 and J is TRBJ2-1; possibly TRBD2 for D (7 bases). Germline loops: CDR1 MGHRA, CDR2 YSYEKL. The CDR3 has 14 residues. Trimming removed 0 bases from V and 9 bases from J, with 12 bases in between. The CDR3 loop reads CASSQEGGQGEQFF. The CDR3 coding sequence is TGCGCCAGCAGCCAAGAGGGGGGGCAGGGTGAGCAGTTCTTC.

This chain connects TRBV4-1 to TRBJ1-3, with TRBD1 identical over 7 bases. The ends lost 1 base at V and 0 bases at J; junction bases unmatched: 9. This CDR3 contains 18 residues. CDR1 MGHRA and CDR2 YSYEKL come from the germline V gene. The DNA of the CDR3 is TGCGCCAGCAGCCAAGGGGACCACAGGGGCAGCTCTGGAAACACCATATATTTT. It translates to CASSQGDHRGSSGNTIYF.

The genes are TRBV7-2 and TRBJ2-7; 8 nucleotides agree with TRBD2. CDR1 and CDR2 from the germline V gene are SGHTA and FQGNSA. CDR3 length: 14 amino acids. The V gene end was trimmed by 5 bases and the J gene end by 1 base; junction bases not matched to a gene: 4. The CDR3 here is CASSLGLASYEQYF. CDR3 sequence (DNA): TGTGCCAGCAGCCTCGGACTAGCATCCTACGAGCAGTACTTC.

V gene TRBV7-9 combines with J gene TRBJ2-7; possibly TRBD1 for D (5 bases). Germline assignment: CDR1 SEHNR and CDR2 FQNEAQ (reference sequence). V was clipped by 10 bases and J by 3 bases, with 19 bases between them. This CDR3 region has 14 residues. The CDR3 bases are TGTGCCAACCCTCGAACAGGCACAAACTACGAGCAGTACTTC. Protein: CANPRTGTNYEQYF.

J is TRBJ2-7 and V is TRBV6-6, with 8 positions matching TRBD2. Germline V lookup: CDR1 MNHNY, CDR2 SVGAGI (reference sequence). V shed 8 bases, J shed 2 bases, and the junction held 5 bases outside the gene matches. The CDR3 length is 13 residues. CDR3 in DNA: TGTGCCAGCGGGCCCGGGGGGGCCTACGAGCAGTACTTC. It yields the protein CASGPGGAYEQYF.

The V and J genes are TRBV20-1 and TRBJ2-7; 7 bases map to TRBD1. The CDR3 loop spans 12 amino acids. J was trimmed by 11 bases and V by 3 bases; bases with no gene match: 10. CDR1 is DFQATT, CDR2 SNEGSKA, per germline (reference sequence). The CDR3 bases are TGCAGTGCTAGTCGAAGGGGGCAGGACGAGTACTTC. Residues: CSASRRGQDEYF.

The CDR3 is CASSLDSWSYEQYF. The CDR3 DNA is TGTGCCAGCAGCCTTGACTCTTGGTCCTACGAGCAGTACTTC. The chain has TRBV6-2 or TRBV6-3 and TRBJ2-7; D not resolved. In germline, CDR1 is MNHEY, CDR2 SVGEGT. This CDR3 has 14 residues. The V gene lost 6 bases and the J gene lost 1 base, with 13 bases spanning the gap.

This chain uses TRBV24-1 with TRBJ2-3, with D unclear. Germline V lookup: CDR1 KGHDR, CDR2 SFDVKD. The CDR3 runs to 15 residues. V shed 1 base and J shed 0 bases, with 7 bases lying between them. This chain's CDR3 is CATSDFTGSTDTQYF. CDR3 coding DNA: TGTGCCACCAGTGATTTTACCGGGAGCACAGATACGCAGTATTTT.

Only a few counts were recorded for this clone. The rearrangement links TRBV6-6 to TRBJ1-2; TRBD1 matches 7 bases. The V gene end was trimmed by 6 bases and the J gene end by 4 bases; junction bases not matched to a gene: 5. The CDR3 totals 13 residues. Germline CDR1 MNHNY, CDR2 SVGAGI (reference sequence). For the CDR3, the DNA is TGTGCCAGCAGCACGACAGGGCCCTATGGCTACACCTTC. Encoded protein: CASSTTGPYGYTF.

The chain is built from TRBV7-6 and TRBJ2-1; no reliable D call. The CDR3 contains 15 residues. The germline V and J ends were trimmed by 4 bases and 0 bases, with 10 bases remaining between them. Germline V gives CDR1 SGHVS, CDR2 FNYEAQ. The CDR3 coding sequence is TGTGCCAGCAGCTACACTCCTAGCTCCTACAATGAGCAGTTCTTC. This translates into CASSYTPSSYNEQFF.

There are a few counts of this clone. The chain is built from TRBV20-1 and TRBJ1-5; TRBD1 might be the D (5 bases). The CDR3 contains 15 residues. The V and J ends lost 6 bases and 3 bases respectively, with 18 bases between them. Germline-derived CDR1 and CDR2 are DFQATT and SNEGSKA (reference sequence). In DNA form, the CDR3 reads TGCAGTGCGAGTGGGGCTACAGAGTTCAATCAGCCCCAGCATTTT. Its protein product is CSASGATEFNQPQHF.

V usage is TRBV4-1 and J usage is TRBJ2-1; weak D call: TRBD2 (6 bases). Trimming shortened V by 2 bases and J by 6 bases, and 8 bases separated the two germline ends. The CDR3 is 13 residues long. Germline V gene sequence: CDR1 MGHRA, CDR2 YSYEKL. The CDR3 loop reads CASSQWGVNEQFF. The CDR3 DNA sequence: TGCGCCAGCAGCCAATGGGGGGTCAATGAGCAGTTCTTC.

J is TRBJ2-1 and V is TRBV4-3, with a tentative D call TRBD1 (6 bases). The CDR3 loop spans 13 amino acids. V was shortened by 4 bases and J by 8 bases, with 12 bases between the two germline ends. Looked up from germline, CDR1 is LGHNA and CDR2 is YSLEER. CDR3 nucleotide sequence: TGCGCCAGCAGCCCGCTCTCAGGGGATGAGCAGTTCTTC. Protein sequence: CASSPLSGDEQFF.

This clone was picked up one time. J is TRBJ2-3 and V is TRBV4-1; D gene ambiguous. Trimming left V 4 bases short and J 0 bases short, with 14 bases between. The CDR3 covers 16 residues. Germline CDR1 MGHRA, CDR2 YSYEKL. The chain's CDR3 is CASSPPLATSTDTQYF. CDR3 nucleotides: TGCGCCAGCAGCCCCCCTCTCGCCACTAGCACAGATACGCAGTATTTT.

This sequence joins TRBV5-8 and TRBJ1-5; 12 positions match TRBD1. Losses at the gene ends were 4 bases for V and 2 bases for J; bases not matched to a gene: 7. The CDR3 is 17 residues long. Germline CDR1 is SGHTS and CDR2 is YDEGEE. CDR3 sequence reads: CASSGGQGAVGNQPQHF. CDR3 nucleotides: TGTGCCAGCAGCGGGGGACAGGGGGCAGTAGGCAATCAGCCCCAGCATTTT. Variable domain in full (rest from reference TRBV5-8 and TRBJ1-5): EAGVTQSPTHLIKTRGQQATLRCSPISGHTSVYWYQQALGLGLQFLLWYDEGEERNRGNFPPRFSGRQFPNYSSELNVNALELEDSALYLCASSGGQGAVGNQPQHFGDGTRLSIL.